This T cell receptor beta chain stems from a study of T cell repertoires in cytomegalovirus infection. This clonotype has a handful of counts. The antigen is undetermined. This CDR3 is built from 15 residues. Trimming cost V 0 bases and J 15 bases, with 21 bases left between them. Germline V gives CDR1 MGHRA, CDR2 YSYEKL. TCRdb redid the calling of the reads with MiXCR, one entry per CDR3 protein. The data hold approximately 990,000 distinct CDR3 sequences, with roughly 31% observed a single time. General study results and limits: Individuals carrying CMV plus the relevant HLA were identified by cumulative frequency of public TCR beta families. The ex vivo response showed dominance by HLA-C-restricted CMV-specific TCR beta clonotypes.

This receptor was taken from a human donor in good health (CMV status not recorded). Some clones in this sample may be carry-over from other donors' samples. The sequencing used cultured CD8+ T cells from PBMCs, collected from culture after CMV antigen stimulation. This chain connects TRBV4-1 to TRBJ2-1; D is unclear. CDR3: CASSQDSGLVLSLFF. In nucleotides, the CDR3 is TGCGCCAGCAGCCAAGATTCTGGTCTGGTGTTGTCCTTGTTCTTC.